This T cell receptor (beta chain) was recovered during a study of T cells after yellow fever vaccination (dated by TCRdb to the late 2010s). About the full investigation: The SMART-Seq v4 Ultra Low Input RNA kit was used to prepare libraries from fractions with low cell numbers. To track T-cell clones before and after primary and booster YFV17D yellow fever vaccination, bulk TCR alpha and beta repertoires were sequenced longitudinally. Two healthy male donors, one aged 18 to 30 and one aged 30 to 40 years, were included in the cohort. Bulk PBMC replicates and cell subsets were isolated from blood drawn at multiple timepoints before and after both primary and secondary immunization.

Broader findings and caveats from the paper: Because abundant contaminating clonotypes from the bulk population could be contained in FACS-sorted repertoires, computational filtering was required. Because the study included only two donors, the extent to which the findings can be generalized is limited. The secondary T-cell response was weaker than the primary response but faster, peaking on day 5 instead of day 15. A small fraction of clonotypes appeared in both the CD4 and CD8 compartments, likely as a result of convergent recombination. After the booster, most of the clones that had expanded following primary vaccination were detected again (just under 97% of CD4 and roughly nine tenths of CD8), which suggests that memory was broadly maintained.

Sequencing took place on an Illumina NovaSeq 6000. Synthesis of TCR cDNA relied on 5'RACE template switching, a step that introduced a universal primer site along with unique molecular identifiers. Priming for cDNA synthesis came from both the TCR alpha and TCR beta constant segments. Library amplification involved two PCR steps, and the second step added sample barcodes and sequencing adapters. Sequencing of the libraries was done on either Illumina HiSeq 2500 (2x100 bp) or NovaSeq (2x150 bp). The study's processing was this. MIGEC was used to demultiplex reads and collapse the reads into UMI consensus sequences, and MiXCR was used for V(D)J alignment. Clonotypes responding to the vaccine were identified with edgeR on replicate PBMC samples, with the criteria of FDR below 0.01 and a log2 fold change above 5 up to day 15. Each bulk clonotype received a CD4 or CD8 identity based on whether the sequenced CD4 or CD8 repertoire contained that clonotype at higher abundance. TCRdb trimmed the raw reads at Q25, called clones with MiXCR and kept productive beta chains. Rows are unified per CDR3 protein, each entry keeping the most common DNA and genes. The V and J calls come from TCRdb's annotation, not from the publication. For this sample the table gives about 340,000 distinct CDR3 sequences, of which approximately 12% were detected only once. Around 3% of the sample is held by the ten biggest clonotypes.

The sample's treatment or condition label, decoded: live attenuated yellow fever vaccine strain. PBMCs were isolated from peripheral blood using a standard Ficoll-Paque protocol. Dynabeads CD4 and CD8 positive selection kits were used to isolate the CD4 and CD8 T-cell fractions. TriZol was used to extract RNA from bulk PBMCs, from CD4 and CD8 fractions, and from dextramer-positive and dextramer-negative fractions. This clonotype was observed many times. Its antigen remains unidentified. The input lacks base qualities; no much larger clone sits a single base away. The source is a man younger than 35 who received the YFV17D yellow fever vaccine. The starting material was CD4+ T cells sorted from PBMCs, obtained 15 days after the yellow fever booster vaccination.

The CDR3 protein sequence reads: CASSTGGALNEQFF. The base sequence is TGTGCCAGCAGCACCGGGGGGGCACTGAATGAGCAGTTCTTC. Here the chain combines TRBV7-3 and TRBJ2-1, with TRBD2 identical over 8 junction bases. From cysteine to phenylalanine, the CDR3 is 14 amino acids long. Of the read, only the CDR3 DNA is kept; its 42 bases are in frame from base 1. CDR1 SGHTA and CDR2 FQGTGA are derived from the germline V gene. Here V drops 5 bases and J drops 7 bases, and the junction holds 7 bases not matched to any gene.